What follows are 18 T cell receptor beta chains derived from one specimen sequenced in a study of CD8+ T cells in alopecia areata. Reverse transcription of extracted RNA yielded cDNA, which provided the sequencing template. Libraries were prepared by immunoSEQ multiplex PCR; TCRdb keeps only in-frame clonotypes and omits some of them. The sample lists about 180,000 clones, approximately 52% occurring once. Treatment indicated: oral pan-JAK inhibitor, 5-10 mg twice daily. Specimen: CD4+ T cells sorted from blood, collected between weeks 55 and 65, from a patient treated with tofacitinib. The receptors originated from a human donor with alopecia areata.

The chain carries TRBV30 and TRBJ2-4; D is uncertain. The CDR3 consists of 12 residues. With 3 bases removed from V and 6 bases from J, the gap between germline ends came to 9 bases. Germline CDR1 reads GTSNPN; CDR2 reads SVGIG (reference sequence). The CDR3 DNA sequence: TGTGCCTGGAGCCTACCCCCAAACATTCAGTACTTC. Residues: CAWSLPPNIQYF.

A few counts support this clone. The chain has TRBV25-1 and TRBJ2-2, with TRBD1 identical over 7 bases. CDR1 MGHDK and CDR2 SYGVNS come from the germline V gene. The V segment lost 8 bases and the J segment 7 bases; nucleotides outside the gene matches: 16. This CDR3 is 16 amino acids long. CDR3 nucleotide sequence: TGTGCCAGCTACCGGGACAGCGAAACCCGAGGCGGGGAGCTGTTTTTT. As protein: CASYRDSETRGGELFF.

The chain couples TRBV5-1 to TRBJ2-3; 8 bases align to TRBD1. The junction had 6 bases not matched to a gene; V was cut back by 4 bases and J by 2 bases. The CDR3 is 15 residues long. Germline CDR1 is SGHRS and CDR2 is YFSETQ. The CDR3 is CASSPGQGVTDTQYF. The CDR3 DNA sequence: TGCGCCAGCAGCCCCGGACAGGGAGTCACAGATACGCAGTATTTT.

This chain links TRBV10-3 with TRBJ1-6; D possibly corresponds to TRBD1 (5 bases). The CDR3 spans 14 residues. Trimming shortened V by 6 bases and J by 10 bases, and 16 bases separated the two germline ends. Germline V gives CDR1 ENHRY, CDR2 SYGVKD. The CDR3 DNA sequence: TGTGCCATCAGGGCAACGACAGCGGGATCACCCCTCCACTTT. Amino acids: CAIRATTAGSPLHF.

The rearrangement uses TRBV5-6 and TRBJ1-6; TRBD1 aligns across 7 bases. The germline gives CDR1 SGHDT, CDR2 YYEEEE. J gave up 5 bases and V 1 base, and 3 bases lay outside the gene matches. This CDR3 spans 15 amino acids. CDR3 sequence: CASSLWDRNNSPLHF. CDR3 coding DNA: TGTGCCAGCAGCTTGTGGGACAGAAATAATTCACCCCTCCACTTT.

This chain connects TRBV14 to TRBJ2-5; 7 nucleotides match TRBD1. This CDR3 has 13 residues. V shed 4 bases and J 3 bases; nucleotides not matched to a gene: 2. CDR1 and CDR2 from the germline V gene are SGHDN and FVKESK. This CDR3 is CASSLGQKETQYF. The CDR3 nucleotides are TGTGCCAGCAGCCTGGGACAGAAAGAGACCCAGTACTTC.

Regarding this clone: Other DNA sequences in the sample encode the same CDR3. V gene TRBV29-1 combines with J gene TRBJ2-5; D call uncertain. The CDR3 extends over 10 amino acids. CDR1 and CDR2 (germline): SQVTM, ANQGSEA. V was cut by 6 bases and J by 5 bases, with 7 bases left in between. CDR3 residues: CSVRRETQYF. The CDR3 DNA reads TGCAGCGTCCGGCGGGAGACCCAGTACTTC.

This clone was detected a few times. The chain uses TRBV9 and TRBJ2-3; possible D gene TRBD2, 7 bases. CDR1 and CDR2 from the germline V gene are SGDLS and YYNGEE. The CDR3 has 17 residues. Trimming left V 2 bases short and J 0 bases short, with 16 bases between. CDR3 sequence reads: CASSVGNAGASTDTQYF. The CDR3 nucleotides read TGTGCCAGCAGCGTTGGGAACGCGGGGGCCAGCACAGATACGCAGTATTTT.

This clone was observed a few times. The chain carries TRBV29-1 and TRBJ2-5, with D unresolved. CDR3 length equals 12 residues. CDR1 and CDR2 from the germline V gene are SQVTM and ANQGSEA. V lost 4 bases and J lost 1, with 7 bases in between. CDR3 in DNA: TGCAGCGTTGTCGCCTCCCAAGAGACCCAGTACTTC. Translated: CSVVASQETQYF.

This chain connects TRBV4-2 to TRBJ2-3; a weak D match, TRBD1 (5 bases). The V gene lost 1 base and the J gene lost 4 bases, with 15 bases spanning the gap. CDR1 LGHNA and CDR2 YNFKEQ come from the germline V gene. The CDR3 covers 16 residues. CDR3 in amino acids: CASSQGRYQGADTQYF. CDR3 nucleotide sequence: TGTGCCAGCAGCCAAGGACGTTACCAGGGTGCAGATACGCAGTATTTT.

This clone was seen only a few times. The rearrangement links TRBV9 to TRBJ1-1; D ambiguous. V was cut by 4 bases and J by 0 bases, with 10 bases left in between. Germline CDR1 and CDR2: SGDLS and YYNGEE. The CDR3 sequence is 14 residues long. CDR3 nucleotide sequence: TGTGCCAGCAGCAAAGGTGGGATGAACACTGAAGCTTTCTTT. Protein product: CASSKGGMNTEAFF.

By frequency in the sample, this clone is large. The chain recombines TRBV7-9 with TRBJ2-7, with TRBD2 matching over 7 bases. Germline assignment: CDR1 SEHNR and CDR2 FQNEAQ (reference sequence). This CDR3 has 12 residues. V shed 7 bases, J shed 3 bases, and the junction held 3 bases outside the gene matches. The CDR3 nucleotides are TGTGCCAGCACGCGGGGGAACTACGAGCAGTACTTC. This sequence encodes CASTRGNYEQYF.

The chain recombines TRBV14 with TRBJ2-7; the match to TRBD1 covers 7 bases. The CDR3 sequence is 16 residues long. Trimming took 2 bases from V and 0 from J; bases not matched to a gene: 7. Per the germline V gene, CDR1 is SGHDN and CDR2 is FVKESK. CDR3 amino acids: CASSQKTGFSSYEQYF. The CDR3 bases are TGTGCCAGCAGCCAAAAGACAGGGTTCTCCTCCTACGAGCAGTACTTC. The whole variable domain, filled in from reference TRBV14 and TRBJ2-7, reads EAGVTQFPSHSVIEKGQTVTLRCDPISGHDNLYWYRRVMGKEIKFLLHFVKESKQDESGMPNNRFLAERTGGTYSTLKVQPAELEDSGVYFCASSQKTGFSSYEQYFGPGTRLTVT.

There are a few counts of this clone. This sequence joins TRBV7-9 and TRBJ2-3, with D possibly TRBD2 on 6 matching bases. The germline V and J ends were trimmed by 3 bases and 4 bases, with 14 bases remaining between them. This CDR3 has 15 residues. Germline lookup yields CDR1 SEHNR and CDR2 FQNEAQ (reference sequence). The CDR3 DNA follows: TGTGCCAGCAGCTTCACCCGGACGGGAGCAGATACGCAGTATTTT. Translation: CASSFTRTGADTQYF.

In regard to this clone: Different DNA sequences within this sample yield the same CDR3. This chain joins TRBV6-1 and TRBJ1-5; D is unresolved. This CDR3 is built from 11 residues. The germline V gene has CDR1 MNHNS and CDR2 SASEGT. V lost 4 bases and J lost 7, with 5 bases in between. The CDR3 sequence: CASSGVQPQHF. The CDR3 region has the DNA TGTGCCAGCAGTGGGGTCCAGCCCCAGCATTTT.

As DNA, the CDR3 is TGTGCCAGCAGCCTGATCTCCGGGGGGGATGGCTACACCTTC. This sequence encodes CASSLISGGDGYTF. The chain recombines TRBV6-1 with TRBJ1-2; possible D gene TRBD1, 5 bases. Trimming pared 6 bases from V and 6 bases from J, leaving 17 bases between. Germline CDR1 is MNHNS and CDR2 is SASEGT. The CDR3 contains 14 residues.

The chain is built from TRBV29-1 and TRBJ1-5; possibly TRBD1 for D (6 bases). The germline V and J ends were trimmed by 3 bases and 2 bases, with 17 bases remaining between them. The CDR3 is 16 amino acids. Germline V gene sequence: CDR1 SQVTM, CDR2 ANQGSEA. The CDR3 protein is CSVELPGGIGNQPQHF. CDR3 DNA: TGCAGCGTTGAGCTGCCGGGGGGCATAGGCAATCAGCCCCAGCATTTT.

This clone was found once. For the CDR3, the DNA is TGCGCCAGCAGCTTAGGGGTGCGGGGGGCCGCAGATACGCAGTATTTT. Its translation is CASSLGVRGAADTQYF. The V gene is TRBV5-1, the J gene TRBJ2-3; 8 nucleotides align to TRBD2. Germline V gene sequence: CDR1 SGHRS, CDR2 YFSETQ. The CDR3 runs 16 residues. The trim removed 2 bases at V and 4 bases at J, leaving 9 bases unmatched.